This T cell receptor (beta chain) was obtained from a study of T cell responses to AZD1222 COVID-19 vaccine. Study-wide results and limits: Repertoires were obtained solely post-peak T cell response. Among spike-specific TCRs, nearly half reportedly target unmutated variant regions.

The method was immunoSEQ multiplex PCR; TCRdb's version includes in-frame clones alone and lacks a portion of them. The sample shows 150,000 to 200,000 clones, 90% to 95% of them seen only once. A word on this clone: The target antigen is unknown.

The CDR3 is made up of 14 amino acids. Germline V gives CDR1 SEHNR, CDR2 FQNEAQ (reference sequence). The V and J ends lost 3 bases and 2 bases respectively, with 11 bases between them. The chain uses TRBV7-9 and TRBJ2-7; D unclear. The TCR comes from an adult who received the MenACWY meningococcal vaccine as a control. Sequenced material: peripheral blood, taken 28 days after the second dose of the MenACWY control vaccine. The chain's CDR3 is CASSFGSRPYEQYF. CDR3 DNA: TGTGCCAGCAGCTTCGGATCGCGACCCTACGAGCAGTACTTC.